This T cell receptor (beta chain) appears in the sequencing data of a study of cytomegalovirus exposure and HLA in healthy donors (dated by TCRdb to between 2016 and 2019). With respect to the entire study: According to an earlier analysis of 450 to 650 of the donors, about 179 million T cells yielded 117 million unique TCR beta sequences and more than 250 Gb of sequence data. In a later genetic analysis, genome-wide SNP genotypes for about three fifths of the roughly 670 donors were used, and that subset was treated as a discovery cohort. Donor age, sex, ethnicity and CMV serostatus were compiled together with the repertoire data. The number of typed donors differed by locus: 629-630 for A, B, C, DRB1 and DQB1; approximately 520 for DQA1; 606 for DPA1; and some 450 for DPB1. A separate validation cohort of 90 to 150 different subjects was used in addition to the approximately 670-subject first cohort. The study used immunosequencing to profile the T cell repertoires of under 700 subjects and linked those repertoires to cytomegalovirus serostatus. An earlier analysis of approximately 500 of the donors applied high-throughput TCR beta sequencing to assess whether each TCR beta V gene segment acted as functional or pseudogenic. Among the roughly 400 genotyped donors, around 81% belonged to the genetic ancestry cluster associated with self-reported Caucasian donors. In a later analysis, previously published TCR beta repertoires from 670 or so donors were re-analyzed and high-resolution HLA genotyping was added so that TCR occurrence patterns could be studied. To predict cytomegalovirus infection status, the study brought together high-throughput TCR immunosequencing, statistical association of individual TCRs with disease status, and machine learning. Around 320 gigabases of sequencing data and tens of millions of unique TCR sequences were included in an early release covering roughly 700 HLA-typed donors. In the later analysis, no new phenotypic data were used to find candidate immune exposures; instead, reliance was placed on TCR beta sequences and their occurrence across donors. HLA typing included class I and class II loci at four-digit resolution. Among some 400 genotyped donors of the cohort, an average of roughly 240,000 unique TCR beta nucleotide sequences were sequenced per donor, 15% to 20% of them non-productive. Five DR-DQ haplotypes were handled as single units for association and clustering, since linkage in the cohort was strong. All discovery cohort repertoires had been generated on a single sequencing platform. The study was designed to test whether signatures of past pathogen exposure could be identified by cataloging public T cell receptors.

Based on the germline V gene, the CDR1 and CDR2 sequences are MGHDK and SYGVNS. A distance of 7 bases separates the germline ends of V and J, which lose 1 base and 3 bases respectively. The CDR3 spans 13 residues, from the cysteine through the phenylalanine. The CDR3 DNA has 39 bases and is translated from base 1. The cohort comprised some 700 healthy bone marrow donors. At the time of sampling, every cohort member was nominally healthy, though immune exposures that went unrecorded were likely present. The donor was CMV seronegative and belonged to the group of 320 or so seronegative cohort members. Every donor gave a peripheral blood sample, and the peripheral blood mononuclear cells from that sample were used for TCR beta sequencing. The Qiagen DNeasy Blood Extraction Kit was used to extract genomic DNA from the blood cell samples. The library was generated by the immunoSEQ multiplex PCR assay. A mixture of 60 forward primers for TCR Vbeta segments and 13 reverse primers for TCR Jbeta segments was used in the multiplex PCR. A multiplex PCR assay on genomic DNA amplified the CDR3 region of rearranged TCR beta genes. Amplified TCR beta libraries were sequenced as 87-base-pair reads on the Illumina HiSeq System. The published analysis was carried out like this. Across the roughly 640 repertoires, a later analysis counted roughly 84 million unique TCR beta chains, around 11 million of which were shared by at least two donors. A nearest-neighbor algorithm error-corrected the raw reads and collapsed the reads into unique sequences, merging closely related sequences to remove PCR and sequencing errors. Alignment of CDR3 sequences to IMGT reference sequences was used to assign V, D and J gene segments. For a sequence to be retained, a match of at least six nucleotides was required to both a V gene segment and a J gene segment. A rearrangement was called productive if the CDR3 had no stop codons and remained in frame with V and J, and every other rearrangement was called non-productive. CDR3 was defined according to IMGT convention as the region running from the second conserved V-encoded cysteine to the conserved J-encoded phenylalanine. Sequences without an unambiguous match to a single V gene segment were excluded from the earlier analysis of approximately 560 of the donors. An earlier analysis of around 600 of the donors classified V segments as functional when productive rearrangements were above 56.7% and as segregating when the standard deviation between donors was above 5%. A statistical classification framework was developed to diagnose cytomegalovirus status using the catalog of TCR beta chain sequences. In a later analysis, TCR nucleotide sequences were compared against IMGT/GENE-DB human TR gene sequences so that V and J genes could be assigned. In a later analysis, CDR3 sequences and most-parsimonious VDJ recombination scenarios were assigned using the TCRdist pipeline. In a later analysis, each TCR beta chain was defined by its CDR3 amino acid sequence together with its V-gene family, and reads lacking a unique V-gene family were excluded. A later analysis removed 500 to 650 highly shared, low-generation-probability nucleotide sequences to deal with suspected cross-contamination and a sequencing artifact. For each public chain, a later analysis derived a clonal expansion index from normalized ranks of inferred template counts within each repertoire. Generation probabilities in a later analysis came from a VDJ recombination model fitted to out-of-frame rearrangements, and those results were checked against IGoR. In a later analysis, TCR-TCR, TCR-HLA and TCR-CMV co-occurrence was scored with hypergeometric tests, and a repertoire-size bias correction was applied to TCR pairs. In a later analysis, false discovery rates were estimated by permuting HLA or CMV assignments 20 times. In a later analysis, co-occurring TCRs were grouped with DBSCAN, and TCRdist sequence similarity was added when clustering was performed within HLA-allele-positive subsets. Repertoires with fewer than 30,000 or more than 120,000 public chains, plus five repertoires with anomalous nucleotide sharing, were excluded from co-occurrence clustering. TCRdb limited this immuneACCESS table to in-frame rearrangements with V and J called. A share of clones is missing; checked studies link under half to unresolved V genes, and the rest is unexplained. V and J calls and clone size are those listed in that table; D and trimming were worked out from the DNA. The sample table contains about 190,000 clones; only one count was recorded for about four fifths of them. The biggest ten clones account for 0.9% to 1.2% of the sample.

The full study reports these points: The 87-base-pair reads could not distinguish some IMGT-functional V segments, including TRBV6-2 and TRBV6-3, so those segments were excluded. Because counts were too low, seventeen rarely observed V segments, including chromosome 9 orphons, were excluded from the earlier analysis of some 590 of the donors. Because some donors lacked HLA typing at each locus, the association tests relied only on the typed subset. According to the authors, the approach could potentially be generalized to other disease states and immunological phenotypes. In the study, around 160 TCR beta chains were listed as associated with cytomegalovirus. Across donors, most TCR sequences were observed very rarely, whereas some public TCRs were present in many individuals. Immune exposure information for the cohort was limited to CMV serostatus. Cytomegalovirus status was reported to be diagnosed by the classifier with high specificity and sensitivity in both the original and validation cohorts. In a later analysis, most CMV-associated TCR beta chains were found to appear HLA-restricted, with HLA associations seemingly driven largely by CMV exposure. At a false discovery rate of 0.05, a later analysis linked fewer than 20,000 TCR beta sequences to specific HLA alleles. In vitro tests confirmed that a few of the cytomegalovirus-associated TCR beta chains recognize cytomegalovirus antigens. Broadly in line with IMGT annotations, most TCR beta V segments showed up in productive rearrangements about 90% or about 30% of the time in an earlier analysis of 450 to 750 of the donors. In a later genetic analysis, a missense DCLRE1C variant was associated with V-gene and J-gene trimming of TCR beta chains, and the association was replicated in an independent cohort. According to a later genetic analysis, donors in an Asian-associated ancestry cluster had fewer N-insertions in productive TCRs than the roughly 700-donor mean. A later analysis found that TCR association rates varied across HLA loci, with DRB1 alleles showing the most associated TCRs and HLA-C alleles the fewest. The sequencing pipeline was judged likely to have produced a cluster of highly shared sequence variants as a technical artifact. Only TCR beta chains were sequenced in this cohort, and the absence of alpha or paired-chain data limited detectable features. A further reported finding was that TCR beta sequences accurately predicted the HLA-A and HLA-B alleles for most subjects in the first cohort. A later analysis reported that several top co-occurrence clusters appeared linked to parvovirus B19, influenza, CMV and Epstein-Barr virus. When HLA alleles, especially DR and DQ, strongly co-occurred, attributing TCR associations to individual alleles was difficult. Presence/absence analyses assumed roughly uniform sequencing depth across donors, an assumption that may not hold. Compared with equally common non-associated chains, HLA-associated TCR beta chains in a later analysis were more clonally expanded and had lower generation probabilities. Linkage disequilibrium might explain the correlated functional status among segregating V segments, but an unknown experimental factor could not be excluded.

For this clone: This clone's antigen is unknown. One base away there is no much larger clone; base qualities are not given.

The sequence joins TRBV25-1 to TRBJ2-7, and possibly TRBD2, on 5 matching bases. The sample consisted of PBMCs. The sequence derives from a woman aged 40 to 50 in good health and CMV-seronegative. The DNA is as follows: TGTGCCAGCAGTGAATCTGGGAGCTACGAGCAGTACTTC. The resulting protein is CASSESGSYEQYF.